This T cell receptor beta chain was recovered during a study of cytomegalovirus exposure and HLA in healthy donors. Study-level findings and limits: Segments of the TCR beta V type were, in most cases, productive about 87% or about 30% of the time in an earlier analysis. A later analysis reported that several of the most significant clusters appeared to be linked to common viral pathogens, among them Epstein-Barr virus. A later analysis reportedly found that, within productive TCRs, an Asian-associated ancestry cluster had fewer N-insertions than the mean observed across the approximately 600 donors.

PCR primers comprised 60 Vbeta and 13 Jbeta primers. Libraries were prepared by immunoSEQ multiplex PCR; TCRdb keeps only in-frame clonotypes and omits some of them. The sample has under 200,000 clones, about three quarters seen once; the top ten hold 2.8%. About this clone itself: Its antigen is as yet unknown.

CDR1 is LNHDA, CDR2 SQIVND, per germline (reference sequence). J lost 9 bases, V lost 4 bases, and 7 bases had no gene match. The CDR3 totals 13 residues. V usage is TRBV19 and J usage is TRBJ1-2; TRBD1 aligns across 8 bases. The clonotype originates from a woman aged 25 to 39 in good health and CMV-seronegative. Material: PBMCs. The CDR3 bases are TGTGCCAGTAGTACCGGACAGGGAAGTAGCTACACCTTC. This translates into CASSTGQGSSYTF.